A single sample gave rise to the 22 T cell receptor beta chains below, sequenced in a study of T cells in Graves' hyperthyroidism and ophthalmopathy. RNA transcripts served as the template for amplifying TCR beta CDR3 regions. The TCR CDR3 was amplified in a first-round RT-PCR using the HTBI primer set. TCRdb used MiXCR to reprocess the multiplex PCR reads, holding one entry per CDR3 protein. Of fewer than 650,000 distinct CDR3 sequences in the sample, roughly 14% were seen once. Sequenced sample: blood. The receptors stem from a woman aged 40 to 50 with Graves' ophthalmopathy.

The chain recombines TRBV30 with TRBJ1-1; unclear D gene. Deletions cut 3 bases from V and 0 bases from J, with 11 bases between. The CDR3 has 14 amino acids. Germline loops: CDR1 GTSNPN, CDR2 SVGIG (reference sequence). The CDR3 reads CAWRLQMLNTEAFF. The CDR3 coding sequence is TGTGCCTGGAGGCTACAGATGTTGAACACTGAAGCTTTCTTT.

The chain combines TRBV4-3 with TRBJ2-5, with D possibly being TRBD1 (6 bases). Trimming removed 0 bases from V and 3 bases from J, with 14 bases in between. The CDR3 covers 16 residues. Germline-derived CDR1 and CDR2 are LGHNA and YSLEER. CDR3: CASSQEAWTVEETQYF. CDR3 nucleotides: TGCGCCAGCAGCCAAGAAGCGTGGACAGTGGAAGAGACCCAGTACTTC.

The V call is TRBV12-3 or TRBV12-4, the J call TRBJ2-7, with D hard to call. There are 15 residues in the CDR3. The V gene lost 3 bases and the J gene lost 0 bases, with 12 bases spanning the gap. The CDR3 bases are TGTGCCAGCAGTTTTTATGGTGTCTCCTCCTACGAGCAGTACTTC. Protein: CASSFYGVSSYEQYF.

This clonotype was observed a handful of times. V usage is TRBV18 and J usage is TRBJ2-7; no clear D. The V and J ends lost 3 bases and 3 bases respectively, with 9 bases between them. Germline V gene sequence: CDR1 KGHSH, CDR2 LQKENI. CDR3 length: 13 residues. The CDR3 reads CASSPPDDYEQYF. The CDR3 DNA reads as TGTGCCAGCTCACCCCCGGACGACTACGAGCAGTACTTC.

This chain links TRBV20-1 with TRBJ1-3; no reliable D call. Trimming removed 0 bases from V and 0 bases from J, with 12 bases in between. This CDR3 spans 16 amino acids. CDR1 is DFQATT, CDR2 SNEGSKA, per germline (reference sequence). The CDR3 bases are TGCAGTGCTAGAGATCGGTCGGCCAACTCTGGAAACACCATATATTTT. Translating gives CSARDRSANSGNTIYF.

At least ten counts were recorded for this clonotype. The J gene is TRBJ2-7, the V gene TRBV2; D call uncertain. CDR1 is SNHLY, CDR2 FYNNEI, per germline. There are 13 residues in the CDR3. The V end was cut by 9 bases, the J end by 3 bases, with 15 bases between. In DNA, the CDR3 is TGTGCCAGTACCTACTACACTTACTACGAGCAGTACTTC. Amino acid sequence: CASTYYTYYEQYF.

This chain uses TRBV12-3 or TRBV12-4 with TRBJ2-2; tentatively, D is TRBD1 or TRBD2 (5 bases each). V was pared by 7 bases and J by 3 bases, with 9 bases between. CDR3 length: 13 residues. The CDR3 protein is CASKGTDTGELFF. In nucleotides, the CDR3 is TGTGCCAGCAAGGGGACGGACACCGGGGAGCTGTTTTTT.

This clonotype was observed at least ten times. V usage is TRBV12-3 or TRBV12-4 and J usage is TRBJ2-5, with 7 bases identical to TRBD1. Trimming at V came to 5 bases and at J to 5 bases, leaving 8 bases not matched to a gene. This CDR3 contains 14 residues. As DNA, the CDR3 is TGTGCCAGCAGTCCGCGACAGGGTGACGAGACCCAGTACTTC. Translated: CASSPRQGDETQYF.

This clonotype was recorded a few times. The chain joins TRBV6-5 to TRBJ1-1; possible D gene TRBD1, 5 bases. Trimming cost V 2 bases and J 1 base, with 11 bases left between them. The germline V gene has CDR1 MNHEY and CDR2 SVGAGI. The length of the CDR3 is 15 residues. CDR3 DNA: TGTGCCAGCAGTTACGATCGCAGGGAGAACACTGAAGCTTTCTTT. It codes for CASSYDRRENTEAFF.

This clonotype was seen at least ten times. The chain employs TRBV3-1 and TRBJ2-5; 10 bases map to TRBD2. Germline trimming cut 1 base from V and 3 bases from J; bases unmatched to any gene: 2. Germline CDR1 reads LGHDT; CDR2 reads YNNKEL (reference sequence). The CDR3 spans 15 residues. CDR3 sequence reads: CASSQGTSGEETQYF. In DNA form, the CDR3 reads TGTGCCAGCAGCCAAGGGACTAGCGGAGAAGAGACCCAGTACTTC.

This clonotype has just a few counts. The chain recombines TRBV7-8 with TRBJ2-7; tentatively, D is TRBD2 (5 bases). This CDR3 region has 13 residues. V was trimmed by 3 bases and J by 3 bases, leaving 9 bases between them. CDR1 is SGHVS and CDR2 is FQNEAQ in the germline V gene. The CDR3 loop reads CASSFTRGYEQYF. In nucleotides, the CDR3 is TGTGCCAGCAGCTTCACCCGGGGCTACGAGCAGTACTTC.

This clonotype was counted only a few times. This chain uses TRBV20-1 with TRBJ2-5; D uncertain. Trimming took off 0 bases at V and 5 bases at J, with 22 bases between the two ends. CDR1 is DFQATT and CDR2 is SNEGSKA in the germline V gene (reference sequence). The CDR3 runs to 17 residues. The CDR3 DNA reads TGCAGTGCTAGAGATCACCGAGGCAGAGGCCGACGGGAGACCCAGTACTTC. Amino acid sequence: CSARDHRGRGRRETQYF.

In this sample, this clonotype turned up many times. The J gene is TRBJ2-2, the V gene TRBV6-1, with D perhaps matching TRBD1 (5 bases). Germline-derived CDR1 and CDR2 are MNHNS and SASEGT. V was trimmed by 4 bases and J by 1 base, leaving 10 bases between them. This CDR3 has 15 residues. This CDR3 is CASSGTPRNTGELFF. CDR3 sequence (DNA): TGTGCCAGCAGTGGGACACCCCGGAACACCGGGGAGCTGTTTTTT.

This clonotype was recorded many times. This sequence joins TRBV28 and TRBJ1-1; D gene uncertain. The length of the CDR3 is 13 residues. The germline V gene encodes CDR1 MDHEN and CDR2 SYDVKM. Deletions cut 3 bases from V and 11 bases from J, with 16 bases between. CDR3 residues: CASSLPTLGLAFF. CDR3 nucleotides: TGTGCCAGCAGTTTGCCGACCCTTGGGTTGGCTTTCTTT.

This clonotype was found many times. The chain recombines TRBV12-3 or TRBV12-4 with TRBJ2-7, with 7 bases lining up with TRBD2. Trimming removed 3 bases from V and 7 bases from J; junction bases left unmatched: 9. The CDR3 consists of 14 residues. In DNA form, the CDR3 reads TGTGCCAGCAGTTTCTCTAGCGGAGCTCGGGAGCAGTACTTC. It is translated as CASSFSSGAREQYF.

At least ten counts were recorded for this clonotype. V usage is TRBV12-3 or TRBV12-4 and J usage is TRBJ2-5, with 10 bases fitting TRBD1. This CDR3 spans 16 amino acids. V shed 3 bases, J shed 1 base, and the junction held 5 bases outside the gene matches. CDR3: CASSLTGGESQETQYF. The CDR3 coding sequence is TGTGCCAGCAGTTTGACAGGGGGCGAGAGCCAAGAGACCCAGTACTTC.

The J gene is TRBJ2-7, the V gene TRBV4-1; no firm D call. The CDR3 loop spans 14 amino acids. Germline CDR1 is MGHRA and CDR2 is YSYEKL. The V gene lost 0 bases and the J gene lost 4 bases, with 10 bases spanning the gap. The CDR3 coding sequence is TGCGCCAGCAGCCAAGAAGGCGACTTTTACGAGCAGTACTTC. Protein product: CASSQEGDFYEQYF.

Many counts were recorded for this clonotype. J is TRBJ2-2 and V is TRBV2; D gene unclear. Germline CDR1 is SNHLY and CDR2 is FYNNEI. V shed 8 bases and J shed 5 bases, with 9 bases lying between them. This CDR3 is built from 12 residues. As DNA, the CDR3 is TGTGCCAGCCGCACGGTTACCGGGGAGCTGTTTTTT. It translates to CASRTVTGELFF.

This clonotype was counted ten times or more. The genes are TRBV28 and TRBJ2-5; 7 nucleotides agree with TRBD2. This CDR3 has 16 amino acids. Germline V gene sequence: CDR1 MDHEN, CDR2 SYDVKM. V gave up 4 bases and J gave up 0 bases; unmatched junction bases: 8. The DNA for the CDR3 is TGTGCCAGCAGTTCCTTAGCGGGCAGCGACCAAGAGACCCAGTACTTC. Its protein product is CASSSLAGSDQETQYF.

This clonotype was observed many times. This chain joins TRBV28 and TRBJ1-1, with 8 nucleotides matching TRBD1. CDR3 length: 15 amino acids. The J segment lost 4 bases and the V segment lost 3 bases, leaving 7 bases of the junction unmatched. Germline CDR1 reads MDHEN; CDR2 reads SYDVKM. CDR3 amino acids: CASSFRQGLFTEAFF. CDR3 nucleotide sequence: TGTGCCAGCAGTTTCAGACAGGGGTTATTCACTGAAGCTTTCTTT.

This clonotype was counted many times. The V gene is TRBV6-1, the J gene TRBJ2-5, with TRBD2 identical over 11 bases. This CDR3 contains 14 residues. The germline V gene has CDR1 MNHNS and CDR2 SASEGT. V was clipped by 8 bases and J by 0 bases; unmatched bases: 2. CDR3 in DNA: TGTGCCAGCGGACTAGCGGGCTACCAAGAGACCCAGTACTTC. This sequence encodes CASGLAGYQETQYF.

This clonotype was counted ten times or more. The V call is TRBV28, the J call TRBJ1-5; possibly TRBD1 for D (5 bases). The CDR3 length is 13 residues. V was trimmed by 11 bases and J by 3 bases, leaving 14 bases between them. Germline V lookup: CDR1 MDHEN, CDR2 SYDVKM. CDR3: CAAAGHNNQPQHF. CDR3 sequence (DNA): TGTGCCGCGGCTGGACATAACAATCAGCCCCAGCATTTT.